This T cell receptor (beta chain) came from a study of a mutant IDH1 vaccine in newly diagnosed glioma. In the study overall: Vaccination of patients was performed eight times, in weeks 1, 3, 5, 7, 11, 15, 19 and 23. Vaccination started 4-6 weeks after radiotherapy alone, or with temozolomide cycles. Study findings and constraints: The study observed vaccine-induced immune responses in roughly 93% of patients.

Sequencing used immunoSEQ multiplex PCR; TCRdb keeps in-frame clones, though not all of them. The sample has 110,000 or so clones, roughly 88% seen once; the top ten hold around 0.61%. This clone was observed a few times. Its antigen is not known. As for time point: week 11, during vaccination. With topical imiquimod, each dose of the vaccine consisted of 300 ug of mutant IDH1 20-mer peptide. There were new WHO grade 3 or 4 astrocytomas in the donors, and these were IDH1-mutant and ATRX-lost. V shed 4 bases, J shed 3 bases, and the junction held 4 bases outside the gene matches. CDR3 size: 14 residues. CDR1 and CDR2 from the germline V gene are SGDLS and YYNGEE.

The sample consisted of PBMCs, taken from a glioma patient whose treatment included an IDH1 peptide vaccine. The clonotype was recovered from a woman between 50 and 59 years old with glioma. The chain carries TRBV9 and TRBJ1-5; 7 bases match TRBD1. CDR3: CASSSRGDNQPQHF. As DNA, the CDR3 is TGTGCCAGCAGCTCCAGGGGGGACAATCAGCCCCAGCATTTT. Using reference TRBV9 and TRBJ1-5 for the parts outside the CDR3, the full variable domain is DSGVTQTPKHLITATGQRVTLRCSPRSGDLSVYWYQQSLDQGLQFLIQYYNGEERAKGNILERFSAQQFPDLHSELNLSSLELGDSALYFCASSSRGDNQPQHFGDGTRLSIL.